Listed below are T cell receptor beta chains from one sample, sequenced in a study of shared clonotypes between healthy human individuals. Using immunoSEQ multiplex PCR, the repertoire was profiled, and TCRdb retains in-frame clones only, with some absent. The sample includes roughly 2.1 million clones, more than 85% of them seen just once. Sequenced input: naive CD8+ T cells from PBMCs. These receptors all come from a man younger than 35 in good health. Some clones in this sample may be carry-over from other donors' samples. The CDR3 runs from the conserved cysteine through the conserved F or W. The order of the fields is CDR3 length, V gene, clone size, D gene, J gene, CDR3 DNA, CDR3 protein. A D gene is named only where the DNA matches it firmly. The size field is filled for only some rows; it gives once, few, many or a size class.

CDR3 length: 15; V gene: TRBV30; clone size: NA; D gene: NA; J gene: TRBJ2-1; CDR3 DNA: TGTGCCTGGAGTCGGATACGGGAAAAACGGAATGAGCAGTTCTTC; CDR3 protein: CAWSRIREKRNEQFF
CDR3 length: 18; V gene: TRBV2; clone size: few; D gene: NA; J gene: TRBJ1-2; CDR3 DNA: TGTGCCAGCAGTCTACAGGGTGCCGCCGTTGCCCTACACTATGGCTACACCTTC; CDR3 protein: CASSLQGAAVALHYGYTF
CDR3 length: 14; V gene: TRBV10-2; clone size: NA; D gene: TRBD1; J gene: TRBJ2-7; CDR3 DNA: TGCGCCAGCAGGGGCAGGACAGGGGACCGCGAGCAGTACTTC; CDR3 protein: CASRGRTGDREQYF
CDR3 length: 14; V gene: TRBV7-9; clone size: NA; D gene: NA; J gene: TRBJ1-5; CDR3 DNA: TGTGCCAGCAGCCCCCCAGGGGTACGTCAGCCCCAGCATTTT; CDR3 protein: CASSPPGVRQPQHF
CDR3 length: 15; V gene: TRBV5-1; clone size: NA; D gene: NA; J gene: TRBJ2-2; CDR3 DNA: TGCGCCAGCAGCCTTACTTGGGGGCAGGGCGGGGAGCTGTTTTTT; CDR3 protein: CASSLTWGQGGELFF
CDR3 length: 15; V gene: TRBV30; clone size: NA; D gene: NA; J gene: TRBJ1-5; CDR3 DNA: TGTGCCTGGAGTGTGGAGGGAATGGGCAATCAGCCCCAGCATTTT; CDR3 protein: CAWSVEGMGNQPQHF
CDR3 length: 16; V gene: TRBV4-1; clone size: NA; D gene: TRBD2; J gene: TRBJ2-7; CDR3 DNA: TGCGCCAGCAGCCAAGAGGCTAGCGGGAGGATGCGCGAGCAGTACTTC; CDR3 protein: CASSQEASGRMREQYF
CDR3 length: 14; V gene: TRBV7-9; clone size: NA; D gene: NA; J gene: TRBJ2-7; CDR3 DNA: TGTGCCAGCAGCCGGCCGGAGGAGTCCTACGAGCAGTACTTC; CDR3 protein: CASSRPEESYEQYF
CDR3 length: 16; V gene: TRBV27; clone size: NA; D gene: TRBD2; J gene: TRBJ2-7; CDR3 DNA: TGTGCCAGCAGTTCCGGGACTAGCGGGAGGGCCCCCGAGCAGTACTTC; CDR3 protein: CASSSGTSGRAPEQYF
CDR3 length: 14; V gene: TRBV10-3; clone size: NA; D gene: NA; J gene: TRBJ1-2; CDR3 DNA: TGTGCCATGAGGGAAGGGCAGGGGATCTATGGCTACACCTTC; CDR3 protein: CAMREGQGIYGYTF
CDR3 length: 14; V gene: TRBV9; clone size: once; D gene: NA; J gene: TRBJ1-1; CDR3 DNA: TGTGCCAGCACTCAATTAGGGGCAGTGACTGAAGCTTTCTTT; CDR3 protein: CASTQLGAVTEAFF
CDR3 length: 15; V gene: TRBV7-9; clone size: NA; D gene: TRBD1; J gene: TRBJ1-4; CDR3 DNA: TGTGCCATCGACAGGGGAGGAATACCTAATGAAAAACTGTTTTTT; CDR3 protein: CAIDRGGIPNEKLFF
CDR3 length: 17; V gene: TRBV28; clone size: once; D gene: NA; J gene: TRBJ2-7; CDR3 DNA: TGTGCCAGCAGTTTAGCTACTTCTCTAGCCGATTCCTACGAGCAGTACTTC; CDR3 protein: CASSLATSLADSYEQYF
CDR3 length: 13; V gene: TRBV29-1; clone size: NA; D gene: NA; J gene: TRBJ1-1; CDR3 DNA: TGCAGCGCCGCAGGACACGAAAACACTGAAGCTTTCTTT; CDR3 protein: CSAAGHENTEAFF
CDR3 length: 14; V gene: TRBV27; clone size: NA; D gene: NA; J gene: TRBJ2-3; CDR3 DNA: TGTGCCAGCAGTTTCCTGAGGAGCACAGATACGCAGTATTTT; CDR3 protein: CASSFLRSTDTQYF
CDR3 length: 14; V gene: TRBV9; clone size: NA; D gene: NA; J gene: TRBJ2-7; CDR3 DNA: TGTGCCAGCAGCGTAGGAGGGCAGTCCTACGAGCAGTACTTC; CDR3 protein: CASSVGGQSYEQYF
CDR3 length: 15; V gene: TRBV7-3; clone size: NA; D gene: NA; J gene: TRBJ1-1; CDR3 DNA: TGTGCCAGCAGCTTAAACCCTTCAGGGGACCCTGAAGCTTTCTTT; CDR3 protein: CASSLNPSGDPEAFF
CDR3 length: 16; V gene: TRBV27; clone size: NA; D gene: TRBD2; J gene: TRBJ2-7; CDR3 DNA: TGTGCCAGCAGTCCAATCTCTAGCGGGAGCTCCTACGAGCAGTACTTC; CDR3 protein: CASSPISSGSSYEQYF
CDR3 length: 12; V gene: TRBV19; clone size: NA; D gene: NA; J gene: TRBJ1-5; CDR3 DNA: TGTGCCAGTACCCTGGGGAATCAGCCCCAGCATTTT; CDR3 protein: CASTLGNQPQHF
CDR3 length: 13; V gene: TRBV19; clone size: NA; D gene: TRBD2; J gene: TRBJ2-7; CDR3 DNA: TGTGCCAGTAAAGGACGGGGGGCCTACGAGCAGTACTTC; CDR3 protein: CASKGRGAYEQYF
CDR3 length: 16; V gene: TRBV14; clone size: NA; D gene: TRBD2; J gene: TRBJ2-1; CDR3 DNA: TGTGCCAGCAGCCAAGATTTAGCGGGAGGCTACAATGAGCAGTTCTTC; CDR3 protein: CASSQDLAGGYNEQFF
CDR3 length: 11; V gene: TRBV29-1; clone size: NA; D gene: NA; J gene: TRBJ2-2; CDR3 DNA: TGCAGCGTTGGGGGACCGGGGGAGCTGTTTTTT; CDR3 protein: CSVGGPGELFF
CDR3 length: 13; V gene: TRBV2; clone size: NA; D gene: NA; J gene: TRBJ1-1; CDR3 DNA: TGTGCCAGCAGTGAGGGACCGGCTACTGAAGCTTTCTTT; CDR3 protein: CASSEGPATEAFF
CDR3 length: 16; V gene: TRBV7-8; clone size: once; D gene: NA; J gene: TRBJ2-3; CDR3 DNA: TGTGCCAGCAGCCTAAGGGCTCAGGGCCCCACAGATACGCAGTATTTT; CDR3 protein: CASSLRAQGPTDTQYF
CDR3 length: 18; V gene: TRBV7-3; clone size: NA; D gene: TRBD2; J gene: TRBJ2-1; CDR3 DNA: TGTGCCAGCAGCCGACCCGCTAAACTAGCGGGAGTGGGGGATGAGCAGTTCTTC; CDR3 protein: CASSRPAKLAGVGDEQFF
CDR3 length: 14; V gene: TRBV30; clone size: NA; D gene: NA; J gene: TRBJ1-5; CDR3 DNA: TGTGCCTGCCAAGTCGGAGGGGCCGATCAGCCCCAGCATTTT; CDR3 protein: CACQVGGADQPQHF
CDR3 length: 15; V gene: TRBV27; clone size: NA; D gene: NA; J gene: TRBJ2-1; CDR3 DNA: TGTGCCAGCAGTTTAACCGGACGGGGACCGCGGGAGCAGTTCTTC; CDR3 protein: CASSLTGRGPREQFF
CDR3 length: 15; V gene: TRBV11-2; clone size: NA; D gene: NA; J gene: TRBJ2-5; CDR3 DNA: TGTGCCAGCAGCTCTACCGAGCGATCGATGCAGACCCAGTACTTC; CDR3 protein: CASSSTERSMQTQYF
CDR3 length: 16; V gene: TRBV7-3; clone size: NA; D gene: TRBD1; J gene: TRBJ2-7; CDR3 DNA: TGTGCCAGCAGCCCCGGCGACAGGGGGGGGTTCTACGAGCAGTACTTC; CDR3 protein: CASSPGDRGGFYEQYF
CDR3 length: 14; V gene: TRBV5-5; clone size: NA; D gene: NA; J gene: TRBJ2-7; CDR3 DNA: TGTGCCAGCAGCTTGGACGGGGGATTGGGCGAGCAGTACTTC; CDR3 protein: CASSLDGGLGEQYF
CDR3 length: 13; V gene: TRBV7-9; clone size: NA; D gene: NA; J gene: TRBJ2-5; CDR3 DNA: TGTGCCAGCAGCTGGGACACCGAAGAGACCCAGTACTTC; CDR3 protein: CASSWDTEETQYF
CDR3 length: 15; V gene: TRBV7-9; clone size: NA; D gene: TRBD2; J gene: TRBJ2-3; CDR3 DNA: TGTGCCAGCAGCGGGACTAGCGGGAGGACAGATACGCAGTATTTT; CDR3 protein: CASSGTSGRTDTQYF
CDR3 length: 15; V gene: TRBV5-1; clone size: NA; D gene: TRBD1; J gene: TRBJ2-2; CDR3 DNA: TGCGCCAGCAGCTTCGGACAGGGGGCTTCCGGGGAGCTGTTTTTT; CDR3 protein: CASSFGQGASGELFF
CDR3 length: 15; V gene: TRBV5-8; clone size: NA; D gene: NA; J gene: TRBJ1-2; CDR3 DNA: TGTGCCAGCACCAAATTGGGGATTTCGGATTATGGCTACACCTTC; CDR3 protein: CASTKLGISDYGYTF
CDR3 length: 16; V gene: TRBV7-2; clone size: NA; D gene: NA; J gene: TRBJ2-1; CDR3 DNA: TGTGCCAGCAGGAATAGAAAGGACGGCTCCTACAATGAGCAGTTCTTC; CDR3 protein: CASRNRKDGSYNEQFF
CDR3 length: 16; V gene: TRBV4-3; clone size: NA; D gene: NA; J gene: TRBJ2-5; CDR3 DNA: TGCGCCAGCAGCCAAGATTCCGAGGGCCAGTCGGAGACCCAGTACTTC; CDR3 protein: CASSQDSEGQSETQYF
CDR3 length: 16; V gene: TRBV6-5; clone size: NA; D gene: NA; J gene: TRBJ1-4; CDR3 DNA: TGTGCCAGCAGTTACTCGTCAGGTGAAACTAATGAAAAACTGTTTTTT; CDR3 protein: CASSYSSGETNEKLFF
CDR3 length: 13; V gene: TRBV7-2; clone size: NA; D gene: NA; J gene: TRBJ2-7; CDR3 DNA: TGTGCCAGCAGCTTATTTAGGGTGTACGAGCAGTACTTC; CDR3 protein: CASSLFRVYEQYF
CDR3 length: 12; V gene: TRBV27; clone size: NA; D gene: NA; J gene: TRBJ2-3; CDR3 DNA: TGTGCCAGCAGCCAAGCTGGGGATACGCAGTATTTT; CDR3 protein: CASSQAGDTQYF
CDR3 length: 14; V gene: TRBV6-6; clone size: NA; D gene: TRBD1; J gene: TRBJ1-1; CDR3 DNA: TGTGCCAGCAGTGACTACAGGGGAGTCACTGAAGCTTTCTTT; CDR3 protein: CASSDYRGVTEAFF
CDR3 length: 17; V gene: TRBV7-8; clone size: NA; D gene: TRBD2; J gene: TRBJ2-2; CDR3 DNA: TGTGCCAGCAGCTTGCTAGCGGGAGGAATAAACACCGGGGAGCTGTTTTTT; CDR3 protein: CASSLLAGGINTGELFF
CDR3 length: 15; V gene: TRBV27; clone size: NA; D gene: NA; J gene: TRBJ2-5; CDR3 DNA: TGTGCCAGCAGTTTAGGTGGGGGTTTCCAAGAGACCCAGTACTTC; CDR3 protein: CASSLGGGFQETQYF
CDR3 length: 16; V gene: TRBV4-2; clone size: once; D gene: TRBD2; J gene: TRBJ2-1; CDR3 DNA: TGTGCCAGCAGCCAAGTACCTAGCGGGACTTCTAATCAGCAGTTCTTC; CDR3 protein: CASSQVPSGTSNQQFF
CDR3 length: 15; V gene: TRBV4-3; clone size: NA; D gene: NA; J gene: TRBJ2-7; CDR3 DNA: TGCGCCAGCAGCCAAGGGACTATGGGCTCCTACGAGCAGTACTTC; CDR3 protein: CASSQGTMGSYEQYF
CDR3 length: 13; V gene: TRBV27; clone size: NA; D gene: NA; J gene: TRBJ2-7; CDR3 DNA: TGTGCCAGCAGTTTAGGTGTAACCTACGAGCAGTACTTC; CDR3 protein: CASSLGVTYEQYF
CDR3 length: 16; V gene: TRBV7-3; clone size: NA; D gene: TRBD2; J gene: TRBJ2-2; CDR3 DNA: TGTGCCAGCAGCTCGAGACTAGCGGGACTGACCGGGGAGCTGTTTTTT; CDR3 protein: CASSSRLAGLTGELFF
CDR3 length: 16; V gene: TRBV27; clone size: NA; D gene: TRBD2; J gene: TRBJ2-1; CDR3 DNA: TGTGCCAGCAGTTCCCGGGACTACACCTCCTACAATGAGCAGTTCTTC; CDR3 protein: CASSSRDYTSYNEQFF
CDR3 length: 14; V gene: TRBV29-1; clone size: NA; D gene: TRBD1; J gene: TRBJ2-1; CDR3 DNA: TGCAGCGTTGCAGGGGGCCGCGAACACAATGAGCAGTTCTTC; CDR3 protein: CSVAGGREHNEQFF